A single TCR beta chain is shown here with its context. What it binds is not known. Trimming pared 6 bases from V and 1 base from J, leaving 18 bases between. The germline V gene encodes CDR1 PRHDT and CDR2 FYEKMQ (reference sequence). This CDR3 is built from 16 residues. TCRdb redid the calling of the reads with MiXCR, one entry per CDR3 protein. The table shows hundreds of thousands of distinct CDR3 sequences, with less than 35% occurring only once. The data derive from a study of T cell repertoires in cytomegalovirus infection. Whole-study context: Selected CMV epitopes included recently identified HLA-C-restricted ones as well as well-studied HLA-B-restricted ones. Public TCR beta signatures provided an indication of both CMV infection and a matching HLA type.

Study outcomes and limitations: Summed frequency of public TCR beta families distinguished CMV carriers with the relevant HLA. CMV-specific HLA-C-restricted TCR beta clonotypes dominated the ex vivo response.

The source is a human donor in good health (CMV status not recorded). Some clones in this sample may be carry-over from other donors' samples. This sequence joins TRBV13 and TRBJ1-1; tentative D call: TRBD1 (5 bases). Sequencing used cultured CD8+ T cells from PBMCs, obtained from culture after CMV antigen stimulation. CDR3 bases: TGTGCCAGCAGTGTATTGGGGGTTACAGGGAACACTGAAGCTTTCTTT. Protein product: CASSVLGVTGNTEAFF.